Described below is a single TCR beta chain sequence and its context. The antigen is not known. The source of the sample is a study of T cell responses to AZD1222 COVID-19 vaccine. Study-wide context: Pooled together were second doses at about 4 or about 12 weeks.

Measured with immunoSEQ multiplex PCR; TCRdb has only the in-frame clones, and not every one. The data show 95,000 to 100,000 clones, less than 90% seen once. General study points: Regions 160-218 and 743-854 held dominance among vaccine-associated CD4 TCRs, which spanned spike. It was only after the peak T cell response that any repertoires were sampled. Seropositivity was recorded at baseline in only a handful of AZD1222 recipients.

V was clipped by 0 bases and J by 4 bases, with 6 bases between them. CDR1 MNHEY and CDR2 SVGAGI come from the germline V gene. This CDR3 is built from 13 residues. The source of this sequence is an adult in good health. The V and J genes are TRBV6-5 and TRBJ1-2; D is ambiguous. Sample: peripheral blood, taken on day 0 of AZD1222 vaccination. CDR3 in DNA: TGTGCCAGCAGTTACTCGACGGTCTATGGCTACACCTTC. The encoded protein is CASSYSTVYGYTF.